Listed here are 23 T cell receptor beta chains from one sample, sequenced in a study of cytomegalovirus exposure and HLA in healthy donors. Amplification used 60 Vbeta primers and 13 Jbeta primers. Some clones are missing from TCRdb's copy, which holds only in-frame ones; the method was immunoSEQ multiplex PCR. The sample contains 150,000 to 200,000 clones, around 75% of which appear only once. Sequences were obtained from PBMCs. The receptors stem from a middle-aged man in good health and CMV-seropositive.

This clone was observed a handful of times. The CDR3 nucleotides are TGTGCCAGCTCACCACAGGGGGCGTTAAATGGCTACACCTTC. Amino acids: CASSPQGALNGYTF. This chain links TRBV18 with TRBJ1-2, with TRBD1 matching 7 bases. The germline V gene has CDR1 KGHSH and CDR2 LQKENI. The CDR3 is made up of 14 amino acids. V lost 1 base to trimming and J lost 6 bases; unmatched junction nucleotides: 5.

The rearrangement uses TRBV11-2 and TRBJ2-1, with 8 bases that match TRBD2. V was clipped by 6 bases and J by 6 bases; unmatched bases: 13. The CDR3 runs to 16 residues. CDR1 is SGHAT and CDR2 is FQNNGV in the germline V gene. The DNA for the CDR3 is TGTGCCAGCAGTCGCATCGGGACTAGACCCCCCAATGAGCAGTTCTTC. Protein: CASSRIGTRPPNEQFF.

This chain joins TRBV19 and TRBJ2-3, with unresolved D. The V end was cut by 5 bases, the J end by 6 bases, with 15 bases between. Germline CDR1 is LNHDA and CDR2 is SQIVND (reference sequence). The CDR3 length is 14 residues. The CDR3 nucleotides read TGTGCCAGTAGTCTAACCTTGTTTCTGGATACGCAGTATTTT. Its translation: CASSLTLFLDTQYF.

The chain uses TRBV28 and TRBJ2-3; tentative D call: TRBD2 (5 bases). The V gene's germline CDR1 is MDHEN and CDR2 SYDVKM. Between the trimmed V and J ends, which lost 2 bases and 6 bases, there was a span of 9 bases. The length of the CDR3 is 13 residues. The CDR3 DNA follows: TGTGCCAGCAGTTTAAGGCCGGGGGATACGCAGTATTTT. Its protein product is CASSLRPGDTQYF.

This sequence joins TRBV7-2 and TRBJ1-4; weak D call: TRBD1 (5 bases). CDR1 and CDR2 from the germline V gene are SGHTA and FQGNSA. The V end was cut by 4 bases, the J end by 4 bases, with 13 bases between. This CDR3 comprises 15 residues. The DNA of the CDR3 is TGTGCCAGCAGCTCGTCAGGGTATTTTAATGAAAAACTGTTTTTT. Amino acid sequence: CASSSSGYFNEKLFF. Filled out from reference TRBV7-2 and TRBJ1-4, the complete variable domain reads GAGVSQSPSNKVTEKGKDVELRCDPISGHTALYWYRQSLGQGLEFLIYFQGNSAPDKSGLPSDRFSAERTGGSVSTLTIQRTQQEDSAVYLCASSSSGYFNEKLFFGSGTQLSVL.

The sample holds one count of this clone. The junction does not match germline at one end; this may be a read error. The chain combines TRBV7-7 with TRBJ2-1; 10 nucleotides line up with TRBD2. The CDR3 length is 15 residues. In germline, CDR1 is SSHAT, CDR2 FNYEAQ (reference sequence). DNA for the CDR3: TGTGCTAGCAGCTTAGGGAGCGGGGGGGCCAATGAGCAGTTCTTC. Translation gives CASSLGSGGANEQFF. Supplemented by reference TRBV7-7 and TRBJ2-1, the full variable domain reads GAGVSQSPRYKVTKRGQDVTLRCDPISSHATLYWYQQALGQGPEFLTYFNYEAQPDKSGLPSDRFSAERPEGSISTLTIQRTEQRDSAMYRCASSLGSGGANEQFFGPGTRLTVL.

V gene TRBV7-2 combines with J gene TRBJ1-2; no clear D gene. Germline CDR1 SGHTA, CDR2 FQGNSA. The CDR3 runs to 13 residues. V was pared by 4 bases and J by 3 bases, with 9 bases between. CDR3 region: CASSSGGHYGYTF. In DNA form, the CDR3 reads TGTGCCAGCAGCTCCGGAGGGCACTATGGCTACACCTTC.

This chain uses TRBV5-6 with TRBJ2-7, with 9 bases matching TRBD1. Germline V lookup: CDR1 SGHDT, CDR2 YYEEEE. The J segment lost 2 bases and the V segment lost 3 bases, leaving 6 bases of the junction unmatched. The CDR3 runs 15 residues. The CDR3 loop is CASSWGTGTTYEQYF. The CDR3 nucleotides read TGTGCCAGCAGCTGGGGGACAGGGACCACCTACGAGCAGTACTTC.

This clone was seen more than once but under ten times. As DNA, the CDR3 is TGTGCCAGCAGTGAAAGGGACAGGTTCACTGAAGCTTTCTTT. Translated: CASSERDRFTEAFF. The rearrangement uses TRBV6-1 and TRBJ1-1; 8 bases map to TRBD1. Germline-derived CDR1 and CDR2 are MNHNS and SASEGT. With V trimmed by 2 bases and J by 4 bases, 3 bases remained unmatched. This CDR3 contains 14 residues.

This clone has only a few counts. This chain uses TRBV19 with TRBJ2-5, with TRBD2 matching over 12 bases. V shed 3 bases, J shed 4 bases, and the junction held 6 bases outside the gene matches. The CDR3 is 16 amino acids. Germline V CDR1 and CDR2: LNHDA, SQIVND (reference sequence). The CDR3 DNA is TGTGCCAGTAGTATTTTCCTAGCGGGGGGGCGAGAGACCCAGTACTTC. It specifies CASSIFLAGGRETQYF.

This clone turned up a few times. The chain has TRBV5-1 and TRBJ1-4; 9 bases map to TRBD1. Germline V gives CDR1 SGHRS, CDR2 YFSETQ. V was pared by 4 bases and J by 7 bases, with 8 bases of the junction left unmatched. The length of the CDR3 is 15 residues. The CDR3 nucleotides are TGCGCCAGCAGCACCACAGGGGGCTCGGGTGAAAAACTGTTTTTT. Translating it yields CASSTTGGSGEKLFF.

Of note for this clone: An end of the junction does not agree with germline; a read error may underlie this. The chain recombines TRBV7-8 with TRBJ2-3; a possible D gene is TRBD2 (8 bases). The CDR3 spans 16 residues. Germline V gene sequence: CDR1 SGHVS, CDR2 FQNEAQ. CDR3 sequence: CASRLSREGATDTQYF. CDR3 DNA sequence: TGTGCCAGCCGCTTATCTCGGGAGGGGGCAACAGATACGCAGTATTTT.

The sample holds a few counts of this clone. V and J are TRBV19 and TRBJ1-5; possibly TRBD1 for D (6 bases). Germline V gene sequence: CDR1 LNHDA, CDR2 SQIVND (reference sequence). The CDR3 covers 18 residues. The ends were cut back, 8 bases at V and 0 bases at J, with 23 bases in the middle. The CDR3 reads CASSEGAETGYSNQPQHF. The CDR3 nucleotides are TGTGCCAGTTCTGAGGGCGCCGAGACAGGTTATAGCAATCAGCCCCAGCATTTT.

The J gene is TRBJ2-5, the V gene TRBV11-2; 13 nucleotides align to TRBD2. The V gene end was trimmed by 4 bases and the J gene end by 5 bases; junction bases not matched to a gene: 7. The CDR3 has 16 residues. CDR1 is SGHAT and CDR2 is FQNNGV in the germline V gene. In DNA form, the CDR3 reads TGTGCCAGCAGCTGGACTAGCGGGGGCCTTCCTGAGACCCAGTACTTC. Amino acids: CASSWTSGGLPETQYF.

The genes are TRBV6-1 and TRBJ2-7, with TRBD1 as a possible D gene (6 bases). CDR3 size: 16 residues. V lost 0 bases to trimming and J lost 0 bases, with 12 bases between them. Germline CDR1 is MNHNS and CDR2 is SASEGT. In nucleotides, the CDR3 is TGTGCCAGCAGTGAAGCGACAGGAGTCCTCTCCTACGAGCAGTACTTC. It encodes CASSEATGVLSYEQYF.

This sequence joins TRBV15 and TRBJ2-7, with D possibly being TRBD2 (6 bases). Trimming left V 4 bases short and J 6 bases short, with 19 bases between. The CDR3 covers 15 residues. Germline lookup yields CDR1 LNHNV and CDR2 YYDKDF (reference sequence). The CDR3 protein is CATSITGTAGIEQYF. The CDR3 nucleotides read TGTGCCACCAGCATCACCGGGACCGCGGGAATCGAGCAGTACTTC. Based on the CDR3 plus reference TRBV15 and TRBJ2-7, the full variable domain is DAMVIQNPRYQVTQFGKPVTLSCSQTLNHNVMYWYQQKSSQAPKLLFHYYDKDFNNEADTPDNFQSRRPNTSFCFLDIRSPGLGDTAMYLCATSITGTAGIEQYFGPGTRLTVT.

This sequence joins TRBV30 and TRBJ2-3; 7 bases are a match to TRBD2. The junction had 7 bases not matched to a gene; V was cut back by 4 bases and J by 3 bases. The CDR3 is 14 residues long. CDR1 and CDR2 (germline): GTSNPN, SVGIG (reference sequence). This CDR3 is CAWTRGGYTDTQYF. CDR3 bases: TGTGCCTGGACACGCGGGGGTTATACAGATACGCAGTATTTT.

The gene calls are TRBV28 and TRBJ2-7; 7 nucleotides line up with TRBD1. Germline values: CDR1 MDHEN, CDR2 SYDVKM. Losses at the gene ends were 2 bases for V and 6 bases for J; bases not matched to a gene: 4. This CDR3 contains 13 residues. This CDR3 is CASSLQGESEQYF. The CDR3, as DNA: TGTGCCAGCAGTTTACAGGGGGAAAGCGAGCAGTACTTC.

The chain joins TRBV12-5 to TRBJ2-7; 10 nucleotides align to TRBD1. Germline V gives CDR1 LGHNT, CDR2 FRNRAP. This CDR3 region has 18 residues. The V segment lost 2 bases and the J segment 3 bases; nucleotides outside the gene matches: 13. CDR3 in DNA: TGTGCTAGTGGTTTGATACTGGGACAGGGGCTCCGGGGCTACGAGCAGTACTTC. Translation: CASGLILGQGLRGYEQYF.

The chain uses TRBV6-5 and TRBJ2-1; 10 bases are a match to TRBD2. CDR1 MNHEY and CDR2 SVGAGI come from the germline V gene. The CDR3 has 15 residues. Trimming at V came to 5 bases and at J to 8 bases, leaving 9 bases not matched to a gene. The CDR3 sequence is CASSARSGGAHEQFF. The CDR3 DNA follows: TGTGCCAGCAGTGCTCGCAGCGGGGGGGCCCATGAGCAGTTCTTC.

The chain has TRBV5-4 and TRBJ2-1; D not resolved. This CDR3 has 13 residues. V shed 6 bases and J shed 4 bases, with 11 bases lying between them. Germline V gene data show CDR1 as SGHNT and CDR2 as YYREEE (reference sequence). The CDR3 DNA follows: TGTGCCAGCACTCCACTACCATACAATGAGCAGTTCTTC. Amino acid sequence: CASTPLPYNEQFF.

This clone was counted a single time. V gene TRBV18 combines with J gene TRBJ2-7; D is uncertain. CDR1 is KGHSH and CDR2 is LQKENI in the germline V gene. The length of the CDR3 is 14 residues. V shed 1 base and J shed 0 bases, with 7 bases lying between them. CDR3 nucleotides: TGTGCCAGCTCACCACTTAGGAGCTCCTACGAGCAGTACTTC. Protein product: CASSPLRSSYEQYF.

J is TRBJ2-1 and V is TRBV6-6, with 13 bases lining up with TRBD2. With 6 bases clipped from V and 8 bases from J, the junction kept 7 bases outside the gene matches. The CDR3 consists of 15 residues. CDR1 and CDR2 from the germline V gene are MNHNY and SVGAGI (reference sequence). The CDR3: CASRGRLAGGHEQFF. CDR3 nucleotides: TGTGCCAGCAGAGGGAGACTAGCGGGGGGTCATGAGCAGTTCTTC.